The present entry profiles one T cell receptor beta chain with its context. These data are taken from a study of T-cell memory formation after mild COVID-19. Germline lookup yields CDR1 SGHVS and CDR2 FNYEAQ. The CDR3 is 14 amino acids. V lost 5 bases and J lost 7, with 18 bases in between. TCRdb redid the calling of the 5' RACE reads with MiXCR, one entry per CDR3 protein. The sample contains 200,000 to 300,000 distinct CDR3 sequences, over 15% of which appear only once. J is TRBJ2-7 and V is TRBV7-6, with D possibly TRBD2 on 6 matching bases. This TCR derives from a man aged 18 to 30 who had mild COVID-19 (a few samples of this study predate the infection). Cell type and time point are not known. The sample was PBMCs or a T cell subset sorted from them (not recorded which). The DNA for the CDR3 is TGTGCCAGCAGCCCGGACACGGGAGTGTGGGAGCAGTACTTC. This translates into CASSPDTGVWEQYF.